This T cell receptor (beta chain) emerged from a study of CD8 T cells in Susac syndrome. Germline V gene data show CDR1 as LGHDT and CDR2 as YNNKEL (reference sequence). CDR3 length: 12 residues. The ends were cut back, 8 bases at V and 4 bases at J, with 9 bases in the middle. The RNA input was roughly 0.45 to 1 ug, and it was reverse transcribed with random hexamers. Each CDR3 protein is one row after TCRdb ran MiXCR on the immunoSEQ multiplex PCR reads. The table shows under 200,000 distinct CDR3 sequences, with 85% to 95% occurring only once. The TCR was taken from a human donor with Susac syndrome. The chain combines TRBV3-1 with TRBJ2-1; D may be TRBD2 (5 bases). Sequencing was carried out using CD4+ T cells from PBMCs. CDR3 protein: CASSRGYNEQFF. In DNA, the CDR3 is TGTGCCAGCTCTCGGGGATACAATGAGCAGTTCTTC.